The rows below give T cell receptor beta chains drawn from one sample of a study of brain T cells in children with intractable seizures. Sequenced by immunoSEQ multiplex PCR; TCRdb stores in-frame clones only, minus some. The sample has 80,000 or so clones, approximately 89% seen once. The sample consisted of peripheral blood, taken at surgery. The receptor source for this set is a girl aged 2 to 10 with Rasmussen encephalitis and intractable seizures. The CDR3 runs from the conserved cysteine through the conserved F or W. D genes are given only for firm matches. A row's size may be missing; if present it is once, few, many or a size class.

j_call clone_size d_call v_call cdr3_aa cdr3_nt
TRBJ1-1 . . TRBV5-6 CASSQLGGEGGTEAFF TGTGCCAGCAGCCAGCTTGGAGGGGAAGGTGGCACTGAAGCTTTCTTT
TRBJ1-1 . . TRBV7-9 CASSRDTTEAFF TGTGCCAGCAGCAGGGACACCACTGAAGCTTTCTTT
TRBJ2-3 . TRBD2 TRBV7-9 CASSLGRGFADTQYF TGTGCCAGCAGCTTAGGGCGGGGGTTCGCAGATACGCAGTATTTT
TRBJ2-3 . TRBD1 TRBV18 CASSPDRSTDTQYF TGTGCCAGCTCACCGGACAGGTCCACAGATACGCAGTATTTT
TRBJ2-1 few . TRBV7-9 CASRDRYNEQFF TGTGCCAGCAGAGACAGGTACAATGAGCAGTTCTTC
TRBJ1-2 . . TRBV7-9 CATSISGNYGYTF TGTGCCACTTCGATCAGTGGTAACTATGGCTACACCTTC
TRBJ1-4 once . TRBV7-9 CASSLERTNEKLFF TGTGCCAGCAGCCTAGAACGCACTAATGAAAAACTGTTTTTT
TRBJ2-1 . . TRBV9 CASSVAPLDSYNEQFF TGTGCCAGCAGCGTAGCGCCCCTAGACTCCTACAATGAGCAGTTCTTC
TRBJ1-1 . TRBD1 TRBV27 CASRSRDSPFMNTEAFF TGTGCCAGCAGGAGCCGGGACAGCCCCTTCATGAACACTGAAGCTTTCTTT
TRBJ2-2 . . TRBV5-4 CASSLAGLNTGELFF TGTGCCAGCAGCTTGGCAGGGTTGAACACCGGGGAGCTGTTTTTT
TRBJ1-5 . . TRBV19 CASSIDGYQPQHF TGTGCCAGTAGTATAGATGGTTACCAGCCCCAGCATTTT
TRBJ2-3 . . TRBV18 CASSPQSGPSTDTQYF TGTGCCAGCTCACCACAGAGCGGGCCCAGCACAGATACGCAGTATTTT
TRBJ1-6 . . TRBV30 CAWNELGNSPLHF TGTGCCTGGAACGAACTCGGGAATTCACCCCTCCACTTT
TRBJ2-1 . . TRBV3-1/TRBV3-2 CASSQTDDEQFF TGTGCCAGCAGCCAGACAGACGATGAGCAGTTCTTC
TRBJ1-1 . . TRBV28 CASSQRVGMGTEAFF TGTGCCAGCAGCCAACGGGTTGGGATGGGGACTGAAGCTTTCTTT
TRBJ1-1 . . TRBV30 CAWSVRGGRRTEAFF TGTGCCTGGAGTGTACGCGGAGGGAGGCGGACTGAAGCTTTCTTT
TRBJ1-1 once . TRBV11-2 CASSARTVGNTEAFF TGTGCCAGCAGCGCCAGGACGGTGGGCAACACTGAAGCTTTCTTT
TRBJ1-4 . TRBD1 TRBV5-4 CASSLGQGREKLFF TGTGCCAGCAGCTTGGGACAGGGACGGGAAAAACTGTTTTTT
TRBJ2-7 . TRBD1 TRBV25-1 CASSEYGTGDGGQYF TGTGCCAGCAGTGAATATGGGACAGGAGACGGGGGGCAGTACTTC
TRBJ2-3 . . TRBV4-1 CASSPLGAGTDTQYF TGCGCCAGCAGCCCCCTTGGAGCGGGCACAGATACGCAGTATTTT
TRBJ1-4 . . TRBV5-6 CASSLDPGPNEKLFF TGTGCCAGCAGCTTGGATCCGGGGCCTAATGAAAAACTGTTTTTT
TRBJ2-7 . TRBD1 TRBV14 CASRKQGAGEQYF TGTGCCAGCAGAAAACAGGGGGCGGGAGAGCAGTACTTC
TRBJ1-2 . TRBD1 TRBV6-5 CASRGTANYGYTF TGTGCCAGCAGAGGGACAGCTAACTATGGCTACACCTTC
TRBJ2-6 . . TRBV19 CASSIWRADSGANVLTF TGTGCCAGTAGTATTTGGCGGGCGGACTCTGGGGCCAACGTCCTGACTTTC
TRBJ1-3 . . TRBV4-1 CASREGLGNTIYF TGCGCCAGCAGGGAAGGGCTCGGAAACACCATATATTTT